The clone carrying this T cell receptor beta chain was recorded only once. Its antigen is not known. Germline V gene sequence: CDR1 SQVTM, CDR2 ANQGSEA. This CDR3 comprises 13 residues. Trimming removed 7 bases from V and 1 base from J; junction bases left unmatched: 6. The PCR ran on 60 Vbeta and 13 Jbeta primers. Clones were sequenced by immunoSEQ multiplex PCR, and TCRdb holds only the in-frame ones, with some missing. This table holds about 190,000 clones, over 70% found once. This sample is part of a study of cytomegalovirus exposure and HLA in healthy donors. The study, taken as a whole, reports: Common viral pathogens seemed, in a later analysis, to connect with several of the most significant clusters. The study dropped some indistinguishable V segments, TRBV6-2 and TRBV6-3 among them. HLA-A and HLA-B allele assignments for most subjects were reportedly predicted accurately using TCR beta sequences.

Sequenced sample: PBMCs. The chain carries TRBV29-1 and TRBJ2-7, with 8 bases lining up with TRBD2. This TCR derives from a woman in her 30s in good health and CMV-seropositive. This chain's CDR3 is CSAGTSWSYEQYF. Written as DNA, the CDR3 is TGCAGCGCTGGGACTAGTTGGTCCTACGAGCAGTACTTC.